One and the same sample provided the 12 T cell receptor beta chains below, sequenced in a study of cytomegalovirus exposure and HLA in healthy donors. Some clones are missing from TCRdb's copy, which holds only in-frame ones; the method was immunoSEQ multiplex PCR. The sample lists some 330,000 clones, approximately 90% occurring once. Sequencing input: PBMCs. The source of these receptors is a woman younger than 35 in good health and CMV-seronegative.

This sequence joins TRBV5-4 and TRBJ2-6; 13 bases line up with TRBD2. The CDR3 spans 18 residues. V lost 4 bases to trimming and J lost 1 base; unmatched junction nucleotides: 5. Per the germline V gene, CDR1 is SGHNT and CDR2 is YYREEE (reference sequence). This CDR3 is CASSAGLAGASGANVLTF. The CDR3 nucleotides are TGTGCCAGCAGCGCAGGACTAGCGGGAGCTTCTGGGGCCAACGTCCTGACTTTC.

The chain joins TRBV6-6 to TRBJ2-2; D may be TRBD2 (6 bases). Germline CDR1 and CDR2: MNHNY and SVGAGI (reference sequence). CDR3 size: 15 residues. Trimming removed 5 bases at V and 2 bases at J, with 12 bases between. The CDR3 sequence: CASSPRDSNTGELFF. Written as DNA, the CDR3 is TGTGCCAGCAGTCCCCGGGACTCTAACACCGGGGAGCTGTTTTTT.

This clone was seen a few times. The rearrangement joins TRBV18 to TRBJ1-2; TRBD1 aligns across 9 bases. With V trimmed by 5 bases and J by 8 bases, 9 bases remained unmatched. Germline assignment: CDR1 KGHSH and CDR2 LQKENI. The CDR3 covers 14 residues. CDR3 protein: CASSNRDREEGYTF. CDR3 bases: TGTGCCAGCTCAAACCGGGACAGGGAAGAAGGCTACACCTTC.

The chain combines TRBV6-5 with TRBJ1-1; perhaps TRBD1 as D (5 bases). The V and J ends lost 2 bases and 11 bases respectively, with 15 bases between them. CDR1 is MNHEY and CDR2 is SVGAGI in the germline V gene. The CDR3 is made up of 13 amino acids. CDR3 sequence: CASSYGVAGLAFF. As DNA, the CDR3 is TGTGCCAGCAGTTACGGGGTTGCAGGGTTGGCTTTCTTT.

The chain carries TRBV27 and TRBJ2-7, with D perhaps matching TRBD2 (5 bases). The V gene's germline CDR1 is MNHEY and CDR2 SMNVEV (reference sequence). V lost 2 bases and J lost 4, with 15 bases in between. This CDR3 comprises 15 residues. The CDR3: CASSLNEGLVYEQYF. The DNA of the CDR3 is TGTGCCAGCAGTTTAAACGAGGGCTTGGTTTACGAGCAGTACTTC.

The chain joins TRBV9 to TRBJ2-7; D is possibly TRBD1 (8 bases). The CDR3 runs 18 residues. V lost 0 bases and J lost 3, with 22 bases in between. CDR1 is SGDLS, CDR2 YYNGEE, per germline. CDR3 sequence reads: CASSVGVGPSGTGYEQYF. The CDR3 DNA reads TGTGCCAGCAGCGTAGGAGTAGGCCCCAGCGGGACAGGCTACGAGCAGTACTTC.

CDR3: CASTGRTTGHYEQYF. DNA of the CDR3: TGCGCCAGCACTGGGCGGACGACAGGCCACTACGAGCAGTACTTC. This sequence joins TRBV5-1 and TRBJ2-7, with D possibly TRBD1 on 6 matching bases. Germline CDR1 reads SGHRS; CDR2 reads YFSETQ. The V and J ends lost 6 bases and 3 bases respectively, with 19 bases between them. The length of the CDR3 is 15 residues.

The V gene is TRBV25-1, the J gene TRBJ2-7; 10 bases are shared with TRBD2. With 7 bases clipped from V and 1 base from J, the junction kept 4 bases outside the gene matches. The CDR3 totals 14 residues. The germline CDR1 and CDR2 sequences are MGHDK and SYGVNS. CDR3 sequence reads: CASIKAGGSYEQYF. In DNA, the CDR3 is TGTGCCAGCATTAAAGCGGGAGGGTCCTACGAGCAGTACTTC.

CDR3 coding DNA: TGTGCCAGCAGCGTATCAGGGCGGAACTATGGCTACACCTTC. Amino acids: CASSVSGRNYGYTF. This chain joins TRBV9 and TRBJ1-2, with D possibly TRBD1 on 5 matching bases. CDR3 size: 14 residues. V was pared by 1 base and J by 2 bases, with 9 bases between. The germline gives CDR1 SGDLS, CDR2 YYNGEE.

This clone was seen just once. V usage is TRBV29-1 and J usage is TRBJ2-7; TRBD1 is a possible D gene (6 bases). The germline gives CDR1 SQVTM, CDR2 ANQGSEA. V was pared by 4 bases and J by 2 bases, with 12 bases between. The CDR3 extends over 13 amino acids. The CDR3 DNA reads as TGCAGCGTTGGGGCTAGGGGGACCTACGAGCAGTACTTC. Translating it yields CSVGARGTYEQYF.

The J gene is TRBJ2-7, the V gene TRBV7-2; TRBD2 matches at 9 bases. V gave up 5 bases and J gave up 7 bases; unmatched junction bases: 12. Per the germline V gene, CDR1 is SGHTA and CDR2 is FQGNSA. The CDR3 length is 15 residues. The CDR3 region is CASSLPGLAGWEQYF. The CDR3 DNA is TGTGCCAGCAGCCTACCGGGACTAGCAGGGTGGGAGCAGTACTTC.

The genes are TRBV28 and TRBJ2-6, with D perhaps TRBD2 (7 bases). The ends were cut back, 3 bases at V and 2 bases at J, with 20 bases in the middle. Germline CDR1 is MDHEN and CDR2 is SYDVKM. The CDR3 contains 19 residues. The DNA for the CDR3 is TGTGCCAGCAGTTTGAGTCGGCGGGGGCGATTCGCTGGGGCCAACGTCCTGACTTTC. Amino acids: CASSLSRRGRFAGANVLTF.